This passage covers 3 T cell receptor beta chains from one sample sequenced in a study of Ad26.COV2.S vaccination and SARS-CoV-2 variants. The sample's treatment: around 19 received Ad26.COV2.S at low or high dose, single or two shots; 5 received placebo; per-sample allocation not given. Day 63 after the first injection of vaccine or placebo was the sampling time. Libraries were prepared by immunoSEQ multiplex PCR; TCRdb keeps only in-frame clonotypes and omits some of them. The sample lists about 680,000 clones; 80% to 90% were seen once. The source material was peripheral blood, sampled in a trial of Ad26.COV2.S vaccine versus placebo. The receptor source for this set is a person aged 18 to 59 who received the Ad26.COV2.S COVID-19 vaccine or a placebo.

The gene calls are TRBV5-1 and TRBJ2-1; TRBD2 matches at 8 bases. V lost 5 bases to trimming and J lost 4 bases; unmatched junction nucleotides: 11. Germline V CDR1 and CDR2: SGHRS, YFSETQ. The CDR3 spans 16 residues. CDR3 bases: TGCGCCAGCAGTATCAATAGCGGGACTCTATACAATGAGCAGTTCTTC. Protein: CASSINSGTLYNEQFF.

The CDR3 loop is CASMGRETQYF. The CDR3 nucleotides are TGTGCCAGCATGGGTCGAGAGACCCAGTACTTC. V usage is TRBV3-1 (or the pseudogene TRBV3-2) and J usage is TRBJ2-5; D gene ambiguous. In germline, CDR1 is LGHDT, CDR2 YNNKEL (reference sequence). V was shortened by 7 bases and J by 4 bases, with 7 bases between the two germline ends. The length of the CDR3 is 11 residues.

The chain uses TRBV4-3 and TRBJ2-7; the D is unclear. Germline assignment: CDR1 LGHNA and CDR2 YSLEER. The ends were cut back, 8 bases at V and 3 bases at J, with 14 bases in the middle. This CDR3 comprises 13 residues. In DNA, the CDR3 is TGCGCCAGCGCCCCTCAACCGAGCTACGAGCAGTACTTC. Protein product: CASAPQPSYEQYF.